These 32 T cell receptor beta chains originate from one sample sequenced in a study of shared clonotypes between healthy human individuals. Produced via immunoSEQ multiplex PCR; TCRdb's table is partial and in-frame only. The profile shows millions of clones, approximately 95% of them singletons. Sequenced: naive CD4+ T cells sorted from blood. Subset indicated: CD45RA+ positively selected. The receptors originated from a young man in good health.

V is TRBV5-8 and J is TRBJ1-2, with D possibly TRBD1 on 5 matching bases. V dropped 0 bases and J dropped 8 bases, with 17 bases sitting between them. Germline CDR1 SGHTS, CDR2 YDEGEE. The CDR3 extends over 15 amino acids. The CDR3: CASSLEDSSWVGYTF. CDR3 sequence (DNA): TGTGCCAGCAGCTTGGAAGACAGTTCCTGGGTCGGCTACACCTTC.

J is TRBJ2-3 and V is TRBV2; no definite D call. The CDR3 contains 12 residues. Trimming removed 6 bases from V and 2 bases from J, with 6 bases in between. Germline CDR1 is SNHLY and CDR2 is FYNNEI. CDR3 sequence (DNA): TGTGCCAGCAGCCTACCCACAGATACGCAGTATTTT. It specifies CASSLPTDTQYF.

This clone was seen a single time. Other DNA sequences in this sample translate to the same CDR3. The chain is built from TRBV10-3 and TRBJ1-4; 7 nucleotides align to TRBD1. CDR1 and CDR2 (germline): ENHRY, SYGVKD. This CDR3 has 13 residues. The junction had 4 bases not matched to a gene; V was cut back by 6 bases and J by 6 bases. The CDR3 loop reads CAIRSGGDEKLFF. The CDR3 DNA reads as TGTGCCATCAGGTCAGGGGGGGATGAAAAACTGTTTTTT.

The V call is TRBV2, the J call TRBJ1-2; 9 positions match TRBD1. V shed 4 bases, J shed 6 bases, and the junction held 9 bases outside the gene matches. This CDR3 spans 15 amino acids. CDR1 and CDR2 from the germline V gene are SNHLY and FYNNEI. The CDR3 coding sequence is TGTGCCAGCAGTGTGAGACAGGGGGTACTGCATGGCTACACCTTC. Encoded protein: CASSVRQGVLHGYTF.

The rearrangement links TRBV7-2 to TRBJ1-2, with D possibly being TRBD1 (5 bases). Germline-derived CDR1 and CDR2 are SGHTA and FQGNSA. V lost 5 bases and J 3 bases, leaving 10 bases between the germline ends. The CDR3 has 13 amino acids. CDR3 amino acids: CASSPWGDYGYTF. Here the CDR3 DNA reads TGTGCCAGCAGCCCATGGGGGGACTATGGCTACACCTTC.

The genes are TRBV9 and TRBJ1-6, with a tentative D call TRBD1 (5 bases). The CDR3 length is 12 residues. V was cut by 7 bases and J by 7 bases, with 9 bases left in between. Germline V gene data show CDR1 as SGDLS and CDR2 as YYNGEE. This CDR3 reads CASGTENSPLHF. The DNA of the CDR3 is TGTGCCAGCGGGACGGAGAATTCACCCCTCCACTTT.

The CDR3 bases are TGTGCCAGCAGTTTCGGGCCGCACTACGAGCAGTACTTC. Amino acids: CASSFGPHYEQYF. The chain employs TRBV6-6 and TRBJ2-7; unclear D gene. The V end was cut by 4 bases, the J end by 3 bases, with 10 bases between. Germline V gives CDR1 MNHNY, CDR2 SVGAGI (reference sequence). The CDR3 runs to 13 residues.

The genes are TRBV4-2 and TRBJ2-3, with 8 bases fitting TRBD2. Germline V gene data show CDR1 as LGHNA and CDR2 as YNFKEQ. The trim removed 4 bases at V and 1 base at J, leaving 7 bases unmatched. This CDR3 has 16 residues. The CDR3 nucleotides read TGTGCCAGCAGCCTCCCGGGGCGGGGGGGCACAGATACGCAGTATTTT. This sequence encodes CASSLPGRGGTDTQYF.

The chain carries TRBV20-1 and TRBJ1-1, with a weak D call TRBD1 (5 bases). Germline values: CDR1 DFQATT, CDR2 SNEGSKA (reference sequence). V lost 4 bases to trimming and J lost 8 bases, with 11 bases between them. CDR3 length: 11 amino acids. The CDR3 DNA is TGCAGTGCTACCGGGACCTGGGAAGCTTTCTTT. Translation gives CSATGTWEAFF.

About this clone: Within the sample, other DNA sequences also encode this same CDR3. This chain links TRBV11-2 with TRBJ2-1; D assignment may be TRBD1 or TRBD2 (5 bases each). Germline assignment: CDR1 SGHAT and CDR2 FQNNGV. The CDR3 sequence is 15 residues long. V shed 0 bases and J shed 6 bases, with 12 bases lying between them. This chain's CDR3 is CASSLDRAGGNEQFF. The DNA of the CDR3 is TGTGCCAGCAGCTTAGATCGGGCTGGGGGCAATGAGCAGTTCTTC.

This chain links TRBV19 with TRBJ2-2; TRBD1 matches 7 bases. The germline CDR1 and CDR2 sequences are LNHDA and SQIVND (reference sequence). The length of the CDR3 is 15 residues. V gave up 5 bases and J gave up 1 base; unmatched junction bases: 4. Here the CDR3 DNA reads TGTGCCAGTAGTGCTAGGACAGGGAACACCGGGGAGCTGTTTTTT. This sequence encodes CASSARTGNTGELFF.

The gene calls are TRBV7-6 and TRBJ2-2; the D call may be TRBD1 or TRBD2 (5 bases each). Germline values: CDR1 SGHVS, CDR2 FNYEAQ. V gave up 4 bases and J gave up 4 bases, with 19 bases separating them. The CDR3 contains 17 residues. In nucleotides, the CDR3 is TGTGCCAGCAGCTCGGGACGGCTTACACTTGGCACCGGGGAGCTGTTTTTT. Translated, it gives CASSSGRLTLGTGELFF.

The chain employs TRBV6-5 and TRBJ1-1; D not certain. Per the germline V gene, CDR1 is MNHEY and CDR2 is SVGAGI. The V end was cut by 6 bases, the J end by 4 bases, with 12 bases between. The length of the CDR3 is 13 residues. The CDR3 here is CASRPWSGTEAFF. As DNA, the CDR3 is TGTGCCAGCAGACCGTGGAGCGGCACTGAAGCTTTCTTT.

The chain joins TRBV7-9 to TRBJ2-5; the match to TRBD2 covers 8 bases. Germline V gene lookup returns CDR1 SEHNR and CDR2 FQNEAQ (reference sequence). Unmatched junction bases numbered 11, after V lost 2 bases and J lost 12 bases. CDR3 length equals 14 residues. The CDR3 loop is CASSLSGGPAVEYF. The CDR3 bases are TGTGCCAGCAGCTTAAGCGGGGGCCCCGCGGTCGAGTACTTC. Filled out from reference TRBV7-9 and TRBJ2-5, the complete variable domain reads DTGVSQNPRHKITKRGQNVTFRCDPISEHNRLYWYRQTLGQGPEFLTYFQNEAQLEKSRLLSDRFSAERPKGSFSTLEIQRTEQGDSAMYLCASSLSGGPAVEYFGPGTRLLVL.

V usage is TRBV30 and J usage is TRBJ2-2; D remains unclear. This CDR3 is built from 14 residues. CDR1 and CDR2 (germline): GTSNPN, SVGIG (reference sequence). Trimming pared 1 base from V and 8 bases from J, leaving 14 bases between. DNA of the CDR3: TGTGCCTGGAGTGGGTTCCTAGGCCGAGGGGAGCTGTTTTTT. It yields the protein CAWSGFLGRGELFF.

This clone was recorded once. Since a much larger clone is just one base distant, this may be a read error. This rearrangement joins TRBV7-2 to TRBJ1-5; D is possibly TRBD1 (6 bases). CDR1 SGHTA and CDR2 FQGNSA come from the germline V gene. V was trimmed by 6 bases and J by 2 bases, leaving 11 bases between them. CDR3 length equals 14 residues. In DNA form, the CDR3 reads TGTGCCAGCAGTGGGGGGGCAGGCAATCAGCCCCAGCATTTT. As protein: CASSGGAGNQPQHF.

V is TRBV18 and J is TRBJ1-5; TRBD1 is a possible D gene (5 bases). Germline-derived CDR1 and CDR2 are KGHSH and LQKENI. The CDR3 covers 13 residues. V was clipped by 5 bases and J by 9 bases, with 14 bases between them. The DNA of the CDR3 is TGTGCCAGCTCAACGGGTGGGGGGACGCCCCAGCATTTT. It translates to CASSTGGGTPQHF.

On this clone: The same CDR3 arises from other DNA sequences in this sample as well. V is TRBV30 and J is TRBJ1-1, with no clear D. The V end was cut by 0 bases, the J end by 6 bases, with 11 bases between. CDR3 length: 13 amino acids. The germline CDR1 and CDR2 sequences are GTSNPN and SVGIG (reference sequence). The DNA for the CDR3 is TGTGCCTGGAGTGTACGCGGCGGCTCTGAAGCTTTCTTT. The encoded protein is CAWSVRGGSEAFF. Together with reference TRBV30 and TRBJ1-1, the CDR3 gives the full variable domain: SQTIHQWPATLVQPVGSPLSLECTVEGTSNPNLYWYRQAAGRGLQLLFYSVGIGQISSEVPQNLSASRPQDRQFILSSKKLLLSDSGFYLCAWSVRGGSEAFFGQGTRLTVV.

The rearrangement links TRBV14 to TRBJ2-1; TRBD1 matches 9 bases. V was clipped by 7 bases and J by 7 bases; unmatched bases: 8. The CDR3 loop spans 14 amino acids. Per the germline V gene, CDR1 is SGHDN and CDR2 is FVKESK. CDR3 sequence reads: CASNKDRGPNEQFF. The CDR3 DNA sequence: TGTGCCAGCAATAAGGACAGGGGACCTAATGAGCAGTTCTTC.

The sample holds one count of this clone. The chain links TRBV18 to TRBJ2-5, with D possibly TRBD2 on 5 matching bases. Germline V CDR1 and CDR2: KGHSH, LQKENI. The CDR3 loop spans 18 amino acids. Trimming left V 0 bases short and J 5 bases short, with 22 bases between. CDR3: CASSPPASLVTLGETQYF. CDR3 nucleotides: TGTGCCAGCTCACCACCTGCTAGCCTGGTAACCCTGGGGGAGACCCAGTACTTC. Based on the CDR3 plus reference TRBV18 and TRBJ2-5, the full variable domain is NAGVMQNPRHLVRRRGQEARLRCSPMKGHSHVYWYRQLPEEGLKFMVYLQKENIIDESGMPKERFSAEFPKEGPSILRIQQVVRGDSAAYFCASSPPASLVTLGETQYFGPGTRLLVL.

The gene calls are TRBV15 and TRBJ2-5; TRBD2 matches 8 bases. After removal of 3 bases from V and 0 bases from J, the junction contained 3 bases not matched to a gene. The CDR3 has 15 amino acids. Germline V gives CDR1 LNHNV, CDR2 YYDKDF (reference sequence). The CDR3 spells CATSSQLADQETQYF. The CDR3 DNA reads TGTGCCACCAGCAGCCAACTAGCGGACCAAGAGACCCAGTACTTC.

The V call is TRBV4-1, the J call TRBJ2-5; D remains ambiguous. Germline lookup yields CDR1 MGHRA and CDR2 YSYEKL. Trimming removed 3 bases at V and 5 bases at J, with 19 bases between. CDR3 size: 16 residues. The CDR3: CASSHESGPPRETQYF. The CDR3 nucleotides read TGCGCCAGCAGCCATGAATCCGGGCCCCCGAGGGAGACCCAGTACTTC.

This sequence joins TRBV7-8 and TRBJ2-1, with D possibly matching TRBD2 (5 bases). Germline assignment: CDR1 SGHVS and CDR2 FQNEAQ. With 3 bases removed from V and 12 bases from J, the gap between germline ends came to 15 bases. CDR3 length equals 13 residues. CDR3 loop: CASSLLANRVQFF. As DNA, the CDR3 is TGTGCCAGCAGCTTGCTAGCAAATAGGGTGCAGTTCTTC.

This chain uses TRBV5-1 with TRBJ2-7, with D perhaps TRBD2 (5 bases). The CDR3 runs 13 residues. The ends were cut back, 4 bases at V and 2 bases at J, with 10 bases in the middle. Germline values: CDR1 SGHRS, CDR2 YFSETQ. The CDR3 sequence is CASSRLRAYEQYF. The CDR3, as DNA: TGCGCCAGCAGCAGGTTGAGGGCCTACGAGCAGTACTTC.

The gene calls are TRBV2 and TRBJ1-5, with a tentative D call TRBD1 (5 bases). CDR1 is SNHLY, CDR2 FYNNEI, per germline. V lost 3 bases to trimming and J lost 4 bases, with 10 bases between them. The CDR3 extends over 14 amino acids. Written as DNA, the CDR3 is TGTGCCAGCAGTGAGGATTGGGGGAATCAGCCCCAGCATTTT. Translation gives CASSEDWGNQPQHF.

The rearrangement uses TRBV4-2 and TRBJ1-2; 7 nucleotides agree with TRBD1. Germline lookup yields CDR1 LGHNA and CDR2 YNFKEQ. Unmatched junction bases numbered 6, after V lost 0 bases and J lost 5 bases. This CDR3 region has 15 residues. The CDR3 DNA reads TGTGCCAGCAGCCAAGAAGGGCTACAGGGGTATGGCTACACCTTC. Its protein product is CASSQEGLQGYGYTF.

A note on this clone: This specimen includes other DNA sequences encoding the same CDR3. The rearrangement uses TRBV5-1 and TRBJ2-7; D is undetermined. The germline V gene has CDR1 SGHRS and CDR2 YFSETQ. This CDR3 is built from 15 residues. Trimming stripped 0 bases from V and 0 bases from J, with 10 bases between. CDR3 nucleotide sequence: TGCGCCAGCAGCTTGGATGGCAGAGCCTCCTACGAGCAGTACTTC. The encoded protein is CASSLDGRASYEQYF. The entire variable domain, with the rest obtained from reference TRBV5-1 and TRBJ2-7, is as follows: KAGVTQTPRYLIKTRGQQVTLSCSPISGHRSVSWYQQTPGQGLQFLFEYFSETQRNKGNFPGRFSGRQFSNSRSEMNVSTLELGDSALYLCASSLDGRASYEQYFGPGTRLTVT.

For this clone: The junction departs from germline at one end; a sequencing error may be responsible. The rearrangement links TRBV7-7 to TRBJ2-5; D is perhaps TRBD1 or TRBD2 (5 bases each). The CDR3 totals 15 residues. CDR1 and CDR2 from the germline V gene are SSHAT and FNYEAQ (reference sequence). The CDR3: CASSLERGNQETQYF. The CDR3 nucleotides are TGTGCTAGCAGCTTAGAGAGGGGAAATCAAGAGACCCAGTACTTC.

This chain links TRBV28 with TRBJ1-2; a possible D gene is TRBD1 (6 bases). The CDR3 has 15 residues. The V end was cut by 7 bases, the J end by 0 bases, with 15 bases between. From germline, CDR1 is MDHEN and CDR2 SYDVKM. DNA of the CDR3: TGTGCCAGCAACAGCCCGGGGGGCCCTAACTATGGCTACACCTTC. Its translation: CASNSPGGPNYGYTF.

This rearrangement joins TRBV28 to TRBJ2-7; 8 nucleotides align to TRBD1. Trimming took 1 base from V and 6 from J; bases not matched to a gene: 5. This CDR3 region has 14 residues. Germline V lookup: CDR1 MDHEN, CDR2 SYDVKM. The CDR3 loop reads CASSLSDRVGEQYF. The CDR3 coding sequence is TGTGCCAGCAGTTTATCGGACAGGGTTGGCGAGCAGTACTTC. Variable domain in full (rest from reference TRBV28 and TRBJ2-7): DVKVTQSSRYLVKRTGEKVFLECVQDMDHENMFWYRQDPGLGLRLIYFSYDVKMKEKGDIPEGYSVSREKKERFSLILESASTNQTSMYLCASSLSDRVGEQYFGPGTRLTVT.

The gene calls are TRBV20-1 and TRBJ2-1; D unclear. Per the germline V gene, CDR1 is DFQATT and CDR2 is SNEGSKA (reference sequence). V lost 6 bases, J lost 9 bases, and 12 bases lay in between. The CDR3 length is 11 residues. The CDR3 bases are TGCAGTGCCGCCACTGGCGGTGAGCAGTTCTTC. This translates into CSAATGGEQFF.

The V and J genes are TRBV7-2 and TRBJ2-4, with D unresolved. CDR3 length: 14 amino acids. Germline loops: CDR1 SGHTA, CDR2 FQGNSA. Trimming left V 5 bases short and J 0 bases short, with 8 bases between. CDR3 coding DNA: TGTGCCAGCAGCGCAGCGTCAGCCAAAAACATTCAGTACTTC. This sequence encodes CASSAASAKNIQYF.